Shown below are 5 T cell receptor beta chains from a single sample sequenced in a study of blood T cell repertoires in COVID-19. Some clones are missing from TCRdb's copy, which holds only in-frame ones; the method was immunoSEQ multiplex PCR. The sample contains a few hundred thousand clones, 75% to 90% of which appear only once. The sample taken for sequencing was peripheral blood. All receptors come from a woman between 65 and 79 years old with COVID-19, enrolled during active disease.

The genes are TRBV6-5 and TRBJ2-7; possibly TRBD1 for D (5 bases). Trimming removed 6 bases at V and 0 bases at J, with 9 bases between. The germline V gene has CDR1 MNHEY and CDR2 SVGAGI. CDR3 length equals 13 residues. The CDR3 nucleotides read TGTGCCAGCAGACAGGCGAGCTCCTACGAGCAGTACTTC. Translated: CASRQASSYEQYF.

J is TRBJ1-5 and V is TRBV30; D remains ambiguous. This CDR3 is 15 amino acids long. Germline V gene data show CDR1 as GTSNPN and CDR2 as SVGIG (reference sequence). V dropped 0 bases and J dropped 0 bases, with 9 bases sitting between them. As DNA, the CDR3 is TGTGCCTGGAGTGTACGGAGGGATAGCAATCAGCCCCAGCATTTT. It codes for CAWSVRRDSNQPQHF.

The chain joins TRBV6-6 to TRBJ2-1, with 7 bases matching TRBD1. V trimming: 8 bases; J trimming: 1 base; junction bases outside the gene matches: 8. Germline V lookup: CDR1 MNHNY, CDR2 SVGAGI (reference sequence). CDR3 length: 15 amino acids. The CDR3 coding sequence is TGTGCCAGCGTCCCACACAGGGGTTCCTACAATGAGCAGTTCTTC. Encoded protein: CASVPHRGSYNEQFF.

The genes are TRBV5-1 and TRBJ1-1; the D is unclear. Trimming left V 4 bases short and J 6 bases short, with 16 bases between. This CDR3 has 14 amino acids. Per germline, CDR1 SGHRS and CDR2 YFSETQ. This CDR3 reads CASSQGELRSEAFF. As DNA, the CDR3 is TGCGCCAGCAGCCAAGGAGAATTAAGGTCTGAAGCTTTCTTT.

The count of this clone is one. The V gene is TRBV13, the J gene TRBJ2-3; D is unclear. Trimming stripped 6 bases from V and 10 bases from J, with 23 bases between. The CDR3 is 15 amino acids. Germline values: CDR1 PRHDT, CDR2 FYEKMQ (reference sequence). CDR3 nucleotide sequence: TGTGCCAGCAGTCCCCGCCGGCAGGTCGAGTTAGCGCAGTATTTT. Translation gives CASSPRRQVELAQYF.